This TCR beta chain comes out of a study of blood T cell repertoires in COVID-19 (dated by TCRdb to 2020 to 2022). In terms of the full investigation: The collaborator samples originated in the United States, Italy and Spain and spanned the acute and convalescent phases of COVID-19. The material from the prospective study consisted of cDNA or gDNA derived from T cells, B-cell-depleted T cells, or PBMCs. Deeply sampled blood TCRbeta repertoires from subjects exposed to, actively infected with, or recovered from COVID-19 were included in the dataset. The repertoires were made available in a free public database intended to serve as a resource for research on the immune response to SARS-CoV-2. The samples were drawn from two sources: the first 160 participants of the ongoing ImmuneRACE study, and about 1,300 subjects contributed by 6 global collaborators. Sample metadata almost always included a de-identified subject ID, COVID-19 status, age in years and sex. Where available, HLA class I and class II types were taken from metadata supplied by the sample provider and were not determined by assay-based typing. Broad study findings and their caveats: The quantity of clinical and demographic metadata differed by source and by participant and was supplied without curation.

About this clone: It lacks a known antigen. Within one base of it there is no much larger clone, and no base qualities were kept.

Participants in the prospective study were enrolled through a virtual design, were aged about 18 to 90 years, and lived in 24 United States geographic areas. Cohort assignment in the prospective study relied on participant-reported clinical history from a screening survey and a study questionnaire. ImmuneRACE Cohort 3 recovered participants were defined by two consecutive negative NP/OP PCR tests, healthcare professional clearance, or symptom resolution. In the prospective study, whole blood, serum and a nasopharyngeal or oropharyngeal swab were collected from each participant by mobile phlebotomists. Participants in the prospective study had the option to provide additional blood draws and questionnaires over a roughly 2-month period. Before DNA extraction, prospective study blood samples were shipped either frozen or at room temperature. TCRbeta CDR3 regions were amplified from genomic DNA by means of the immunoSEQ Assay, a bias-controlled multiplex PCR. Regarding the original processing steps: Within the assay, amplification of reference gene primers was used to estimate how many nucleated cells each sample contained. To quantify the absolute abundance of each unique TCRbeta CDR3 rearrangement, sequence reads were collapsed and filtered. For each sample, productive Simpson clonality was calculated as the square root of Simpson's diversity index over productive rearrangements. TCRdb mirrors the immuneACCESS table, restricted to in-frame sequences. Some clones are absent from its copies; in checked studies, under half trace to an unresolved V gene, and the reason for the others is unknown. Clone size and V and J calls were adopted from that table, with D and trimming inferred from the DNA. In all, the sample holds 370,000 or so clones, and roughly 86% of those were seen once. In total, the top ten clones hold approximately 1.2% of the sample.

This sequence was found in a man aged 25 to 40 who had recovered from COVID-19. Sequenced input: PBMCs or T cells enriched from blood (not recorded which).

The sequenced DNA is TGTGCCACCGAGGACAGGTTACGCGGCTACACCTTC. Its product reads: CATEDRLRGYTF. The sequence links TRBV6-5 to TRBJ1-2, with 7 bases aligning to TRBD1. The CDR3, cysteine through phenylalanine, is 12 amino acids long. The kept DNA is CDR3 alone, 36 bases in frame from the first base. For CDR1 and CDR2, the germline V gene lists MNHEY and SVGAGI. From V the trimming removes 10 bases and from J it removes 8 bases, while the gene matches leave 10 bases of the junction unaccounted for.